These T cell receptor beta chains were read from a single sample in a study of blood T cell repertoires in COVID-19. The repertoire was sequenced with immunoSEQ multiplex PCR; TCRdb's copy has only in-frame clones and lacks some. Of 240,000 or so clones in the sample, roughly 83% were seen once. Sequencing was carried out using peripheral blood. The receptors shown here come from a man older than 75 with acute or convalescent COVID-19. Both conserved end residues are trimmed from each CDR3. Each record gives: CDR3 length, J gene, V gene, CDR3 protein.

len: 12; j_gene: TRBJ1-1; v_gene: TRBV28; CDR3aa: ASSLNPLGLEAF
len: 13; j_gene: TRBJ1-5; v_gene: TRBV2; CDR3aa: ASREMGGSNQPQH
len: 17; j_gene: TRBJ1-4; v_gene: TRBV9; CDR3aa: ASSPRGGAAEATNEKLF
len: 14; j_gene: TRBJ2-3; v_gene: TRBV11-3; CDR3aa: ASSLKLAGGPNTQY
len: 16; j_gene: TRBJ2-6; v_gene: TRBV2; CDR3aa: ASTPGQGTFSGANVLT
len: 15; j_gene: TRBJ1-1; v_gene: TRBV28; CDR3aa: ASSLLWRGRQHTEAF
len: 20; j_gene: TRBJ2-7; v_gene: TRBV27; CDR3aa: ASSLYNVGRRVGLAGEHEQY
len: 14; j_gene: TRBJ1-6; v_gene: TRBV6-6; CDR3aa: ASSYSRGQSNSPLH
len: 11; j_gene: TRBJ1-1; v_gene: TRBV28; CDR3aa: AIARNINTEAF
len: 12; j_gene: TRBJ2-1; v_gene: TRBV19; CDR3aa: ASSTQGQSSEQF
len: 12; j_gene: TRBJ2-3; v_gene: TRBV29-1; CDR3aa: SVATGSRTDTQY